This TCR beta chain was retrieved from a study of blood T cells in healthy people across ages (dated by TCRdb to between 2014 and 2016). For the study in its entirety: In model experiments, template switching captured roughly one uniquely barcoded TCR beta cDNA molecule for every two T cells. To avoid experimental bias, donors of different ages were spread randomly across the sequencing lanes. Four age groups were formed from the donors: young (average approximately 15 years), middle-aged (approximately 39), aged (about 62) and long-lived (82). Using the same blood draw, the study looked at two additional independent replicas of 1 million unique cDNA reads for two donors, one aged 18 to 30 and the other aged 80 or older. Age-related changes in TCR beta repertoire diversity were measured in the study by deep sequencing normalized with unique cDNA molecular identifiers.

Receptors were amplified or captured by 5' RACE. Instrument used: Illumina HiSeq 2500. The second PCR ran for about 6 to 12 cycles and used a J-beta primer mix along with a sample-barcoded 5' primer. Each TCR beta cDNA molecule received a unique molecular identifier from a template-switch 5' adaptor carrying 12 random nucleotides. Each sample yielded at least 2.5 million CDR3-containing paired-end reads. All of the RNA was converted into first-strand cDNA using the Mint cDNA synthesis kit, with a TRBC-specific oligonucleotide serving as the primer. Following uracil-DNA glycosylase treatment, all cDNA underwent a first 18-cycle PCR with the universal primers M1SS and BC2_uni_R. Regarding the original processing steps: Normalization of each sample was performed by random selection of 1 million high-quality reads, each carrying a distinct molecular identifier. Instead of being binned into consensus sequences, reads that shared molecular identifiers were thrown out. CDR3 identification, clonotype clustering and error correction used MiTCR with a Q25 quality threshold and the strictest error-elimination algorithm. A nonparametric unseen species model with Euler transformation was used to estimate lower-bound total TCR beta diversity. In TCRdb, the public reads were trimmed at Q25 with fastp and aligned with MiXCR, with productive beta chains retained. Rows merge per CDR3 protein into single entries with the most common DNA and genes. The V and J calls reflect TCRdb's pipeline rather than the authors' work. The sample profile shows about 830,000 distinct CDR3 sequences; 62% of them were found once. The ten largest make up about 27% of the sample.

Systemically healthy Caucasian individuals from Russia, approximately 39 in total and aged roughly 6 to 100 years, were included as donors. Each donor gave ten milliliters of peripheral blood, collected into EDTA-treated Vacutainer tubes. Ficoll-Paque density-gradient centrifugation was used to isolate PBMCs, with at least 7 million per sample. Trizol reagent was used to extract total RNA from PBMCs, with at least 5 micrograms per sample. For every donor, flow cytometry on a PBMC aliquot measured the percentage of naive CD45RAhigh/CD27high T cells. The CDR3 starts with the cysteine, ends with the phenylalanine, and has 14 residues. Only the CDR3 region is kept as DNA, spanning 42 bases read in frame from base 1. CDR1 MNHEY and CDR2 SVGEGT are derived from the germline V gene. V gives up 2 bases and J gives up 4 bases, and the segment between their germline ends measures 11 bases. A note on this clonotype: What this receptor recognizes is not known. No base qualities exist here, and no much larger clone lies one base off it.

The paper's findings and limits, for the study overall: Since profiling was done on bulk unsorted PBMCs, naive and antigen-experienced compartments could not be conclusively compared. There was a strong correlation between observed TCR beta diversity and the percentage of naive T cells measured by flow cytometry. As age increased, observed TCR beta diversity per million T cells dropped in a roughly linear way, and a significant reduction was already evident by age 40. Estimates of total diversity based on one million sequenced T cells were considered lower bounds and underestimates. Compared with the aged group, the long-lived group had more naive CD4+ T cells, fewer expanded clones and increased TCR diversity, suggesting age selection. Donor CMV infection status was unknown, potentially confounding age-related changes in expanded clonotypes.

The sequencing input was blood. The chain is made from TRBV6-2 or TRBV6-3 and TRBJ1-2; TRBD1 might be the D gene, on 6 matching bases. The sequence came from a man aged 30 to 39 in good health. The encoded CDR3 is CASSYAGQAYGYTF. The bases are TGTGCCAGCAGTTACGCGGGACAAGCCTATGGCTACACCTTC.